This T cell receptor beta chain was sequenced for a study of OX40 agonist ivuxolimab in advanced cancers. Study-level background: Each patient was given ivuxolimab into a vein every 2 weeks, at 0.01 to 10 mg/kg. Study-level points and caveats: Fewer expanded clones were found on average in CD4+ than in CD8+ T cells.

The CDR3 has 15 amino acids. Per the germline V gene, CDR1 is SGHVS and CDR2 is FNYEAQ. Trimming stripped 1 base from V and 4 bases from J, with 14 bases between. Only in-frame clones appear in the TCRdb table, and some are missing; sequencing was by immunoSEQ multiplex PCR. The sample carries 90,000 to 100,000 clones, approximately 95% recorded once. This clone appeared a single time. Its target is not known. This chain uses TRBV7-6 with TRBJ2-7; weak D call: TRBD2 (6 bases). This receptor was identified in an adult with an advanced solid tumor such as melanoma, head and neck, liver or kidney cancer. Source: CD4+ or CD8+ T cells sorted from blood, taken in a trial of the OX40 agonist ivuxolimab. The CDR3 DNA is TGTGCCAGCAGCTTAGAGGCTAGCGAGATTTACGAGCAGTACTTC. It yields the protein CASSLEASEIYEQYF.